Here is one T cell receptor beta chain with its context. Its matching antigen is unknown. The donors were healthy bone marrow donors. This sample is part of a study of cytomegalovirus exposure and HLA in healthy donors. Overall study findings and caveats: HLA restriction was apparent for most CMV-associated TCR beta chains in a later analysis. Later analysis reportedly placed an Asian-associated ancestry cluster below the roughly 700-donor mean in N-insertions. Overall, approximately 150 TCR beta chains were annotated as cytomegalovirus-associated.

The PCR was carried out with 60 Vbeta primers and 13 Jbeta primers. Measured with immunoSEQ multiplex PCR; TCRdb has only the in-frame clones, and not every one. Of over 150,000 clones listed, roughly 82% were seen once; the top ten hold about 10%. The V segment lost 4 bases and the J segment 4 bases; nucleotides outside the gene matches: 10. Germline assignment: CDR1 SGHDT and CDR2 YYEEEE. This CDR3 has 16 residues. The chain uses TRBV5-6 and TRBJ2-1, with TRBD1 matching 8 bases. The source material was PBMCs. The sequence was obtained from a man over 45 in good health and CMV-seropositive. CDR3 protein: CASSRTGFDGYNEQFF. The CDR3 DNA follows: TGTGCCAGCAGCCGGACAGGGTTTGATGGGTACAATGAGCAGTTCTTC.